Below are 8 T cell receptor beta chains sequenced from a single sample in a study of blood T cells in healthy people across ages (dated by TCRdb to about 2015). Preparation of the library involved 5' RACE. The sample was run on an Illumina HiSeq 2500. A second PCR of about 6 to 12 cycles was performed with a sample-barcoded 5' primer and a J-beta primer mix. TCRdb reworked the public reads: Q25 trimming with fastp, MiXCR clone assembly, productive beta chains retained. CDR3 protein sequences are deduplicated, and each keeps its most common genes and DNA. This sample gives some 800,000 distinct CDR3 sequences in total; 25% of them show up just once. The ten largest clones capture approximately 4% of the sample. Separately, the same data were catalogued under a study of T cells of mothers and their children.

Sequencing was performed on blood. These receptors all come from a boy aged 5 to 17 in good health.

This clonotype appeared a few times. This chain uses TRBV6-5 with TRBJ2-5; D uncertain. Germline V gives CDR1 MNHEY, CDR2 SVGAGI. The CDR3 is 13 amino acids. V lost 6 bases and J 4 bases, leaving 12 bases between the germline ends. The CDR3, as DNA: TGTGCCAGCAGCTCGCCCGGCACAGAGACCCAGTACTTC. Protein: CASSSPGTETQYF.

The chain couples TRBV20-1 to TRBJ2-5; D is uncertain. The CDR3 runs 15 residues. V was shortened by 0 bases and J by 5 bases, with 16 bases between the two germline ends. Germline V gene data show CDR1 as DFQATT and CDR2 as SNEGSKA (reference sequence). CDR3 nucleotide sequence: TGCAGTGCTAGAGATCCCCGGACCGGATCGGAGACCCAGTACTTC. Translating it yields CSARDPRTGSETQYF.

This clonotype was detected a few times. The chain employs TRBV6-2 or TRBV6-3 and TRBJ2-5, with D hard to call. In germline, CDR1 is MNHEY, CDR2 SVGEGT. The CDR3 covers 14 residues. The V end lost 2 bases, the J end lost 0 bases, and 7 bases lay between the germline ends. The CDR3 loop is CASSYEAHQETQYF. The CDR3 coding sequence is TGTGCCAGCAGTTACGAAGCCCACCAAGAGACCCAGTACTTC.

V is TRBV20-1 and J is TRBJ1-1, with D uncertain. From germline, CDR1 is DFQATT and CDR2 SNEGSKA (reference sequence). The CDR3 is made up of 13 amino acids. Trimming cost V 8 bases and J 0 bases, with 13 bases left between them. The CDR3 nucleotides are TGCAGTCTTTCGGAGTCGTTGAACACTGAAGCTTTCTTT. Translating gives CSLSESLNTEAFF.

The sample holds a few counts of this clonotype. The rearrangement links TRBV28 to TRBJ2-7, with D unclear. From germline, CDR1 is MDHEN and CDR2 SYDVKM. The CDR3 length is 11 residues. V lost 7 bases and J 3 bases, leaving 7 bases between the germline ends. CDR3 coding DNA: TGTGCCAGCACTCGAGGCTACGAGCAGTACTTC. It translates to CASTRGYEQYF.

The CDR3 DNA reads TGCGCCAGCAGCTTGGCGAGTGAAGCGGCCTTTGGGACCCAGTACTTC. It specifies CASSLASEAAFGTQYF. This chain uses TRBV5-1 with TRBJ2-5, with a tentative D call TRBD2 (5 bases). Looked up from germline, CDR1 is SGHRS and CDR2 is YFSETQ. V lost 0 bases and J 7 bases, leaving 19 bases between the germline ends. The CDR3 is made up of 16 amino acids.

This clonotype was detected a few times. The V gene is TRBV11-2, the J gene TRBJ2-7; 7 bases fit TRBD1. V shed 5 bases and J 2 bases; nucleotides not matched to a gene: 12. Germline V gives CDR1 SGHAT, CDR2 FQNNGV. The CDR3 runs 16 residues. This CDR3 reads CASSNWAGTATYEQYF. CDR3 DNA sequence: TGTGCCAGCAGCAACTGGGCCGGGACAGCTACCTACGAGCAGTACTTC.

The chain has TRBV28 and TRBJ1-5; a weak D match, TRBD1 (5 bases). Germline assignment: CDR1 MDHEN and CDR2 SYDVKM. The V end was cut by 6 bases, the J end by 2 bases, with 11 bases between. The length of the CDR3 is 14 residues. This CDR3 reads CASRLGGGNQPQHF. CDR3 coding DNA: TGTGCCAGCAGGCTCGGGGGGGGCAATCAGCCCCAGCATTTT.